Listed here are 6 T cell receptor beta chains from one sample, sequenced in a study of T-cell reconstitution after alpha-beta-depleted transplantation in children. Unique molecular identifiers were used in preparing the TCRbeta library. Via MiXCR, TCRdb re-called the PCR reads, giving one row per CDR3 protein. This sample has a few hundred thousand distinct CDR3 sequences, with around two fifths found just once. Sequenced material: PBMCs, taken before TCRalphabeta/CD19-depleted stem cell transplant. The receptor set was obtained from a girl under 10 years old with aplastic anemia, due to receive a stem cell transplant.

This clonotype was seen a single time. V is TRBV5-1 and J is TRBJ1-2; TRBD1 might be the D (6 bases). V shed 0 bases and J shed 4 bases, with 10 bases lying between them. Germline CDR1 SGHRS, CDR2 YFSETQ. The CDR3 is 14 residues long. The CDR3 sequence is CASSLDARGYGYTF. In nucleotides, the CDR3 is TGCGCCAGCAGCTTGGACGCCAGGGGCTATGGCTACACCTTC. The full variable domain, its missing parts supplied by reference TRBV5-1 and TRBJ1-2, is KAGVTQTPRYLIKTRGQQVTLSCSPISGHRSVSWYQQTPGQGLQFLFEYFSETQRNKGNFPGRFSGRQFSNSRSEMNVSTLELGDSALYLCASSLDARGYGYTFGSGTRLTVV.

The V and J genes are TRBV12-3 or TRBV12-4 and TRBJ2-3, with 8 nucleotides matching TRBD1. Trimming cost V 4 bases and J 4 bases; bases outside gene matches: 7. This CDR3 is 15 amino acids long. The CDR3 here is CASSSFRGRADTQYF. Here the CDR3 DNA reads TGTGCCAGCAGTTCATTCAGGGGGCGGGCAGATACGCAGTATTTT.

The chain recombines TRBV29-1 with TRBJ2-5; possibly TRBD2 for D (5 bases). The CDR3 consists of 12 residues. The V and J ends lost 4 bases and 3 bases respectively, with 9 bases between them. Germline V gene data show CDR1 as SQVTM and CDR2 as ANQGSEA. CDR3 sequence (DNA): TGCAGCGTTGCACTAGGTGAAGAGACCCAGTACTTC. Its protein is CSVALGEETQYF.

The chain employs TRBV6-1 and TRBJ1-5; D possibly corresponds to TRBD1 (6 bases). V gave up 6 bases and J gave up 7 bases, with 19 bases separating them. CDR1 and CDR2 (germline): MNHNS, SASEGT. This CDR3 comprises 15 residues. The DNA for the CDR3 is TGTGCCAGCAGCCCAAGGGGCAGGGGTCGGCAGCCCCAGCATTTT. Translation: CASSPRGRGRQPQHF.

This clonotype came up many times. The rearrangement uses TRBV20-1 and TRBJ2-7; TRBD1 matches 7 bases. V lost 5 bases and J lost 0; bases outside the gene matches: 4. Germline loops: CDR1 DFQATT, CDR2 SNEGSKA (reference sequence). CDR3 length: 13 amino acids. This CDR3 is CSAPDRASYEQYF. For the CDR3, the DNA is TGCAGTGCTCCCGACAGGGCCTCCTACGAGCAGTACTTC.

In its sample, this clonotype was seen a few times. The V and J genes are TRBV7-2 and TRBJ1-1; no clear D. The germline gives CDR1 SGHTA, CDR2 FQGNSA. CDR3 length equals 14 residues. Trimming stripped 2 bases from V and 6 bases from J, with 13 bases between. The CDR3, as DNA: TGTGCCAGCAGCTTAACGATCGTGGGCGCTGAAGCTTTCTTT. This sequence encodes CASSLTIVGAEAFF.